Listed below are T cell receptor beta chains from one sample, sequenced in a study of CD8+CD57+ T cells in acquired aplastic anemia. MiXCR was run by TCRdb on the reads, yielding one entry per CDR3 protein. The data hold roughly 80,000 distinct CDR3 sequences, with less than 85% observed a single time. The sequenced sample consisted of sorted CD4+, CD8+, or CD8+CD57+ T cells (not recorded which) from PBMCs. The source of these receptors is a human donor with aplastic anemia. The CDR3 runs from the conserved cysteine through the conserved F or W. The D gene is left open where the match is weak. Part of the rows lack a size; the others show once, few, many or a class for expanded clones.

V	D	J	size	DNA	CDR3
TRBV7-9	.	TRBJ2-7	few	TGTGCCAGCAGCTTGGGGGACGAGCAGTACTTC	CASSLGDEQYF
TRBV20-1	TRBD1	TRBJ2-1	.	TGCAGTGCTAGACTCACAGGGGGAAGCTCCTACGATGAGCAGTTCTTC	CSARLTGGSSYDEQFF
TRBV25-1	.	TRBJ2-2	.	TGTGCCAGCAGTGACCCAAACCGGAGGGGGGAGCTGTTTTTT	CASSDPNRRGELFF
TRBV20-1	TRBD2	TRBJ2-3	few	TGCAGTGCTCGGCTAGCGGGGGGAAGCACAGATACGCAGTATTTT	CSARLAGGSTDTQYF
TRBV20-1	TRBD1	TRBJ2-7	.	TGCAGTGCCGGGGCCGACAGGGTCGTCTACGAGCAGTACTTC	CSAGADRVVYEQYF
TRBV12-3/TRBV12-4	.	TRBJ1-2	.	TGTGCCAGCAGCCCCTCATTGGCATCATATGGCTACACCTTC	CASSPSLASYGYTF
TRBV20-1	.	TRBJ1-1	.	TGCAGTGCTATGAACACTGAAGCTTTCTTT	CSAMNTEAFF
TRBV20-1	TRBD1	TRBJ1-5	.	TGCAGTGCTAGGGCCTCCGGGACAGGGAGTCAGCCCCAGCATTTT	CSARASGTGSQPQHF
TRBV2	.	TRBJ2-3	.	TGTGCCAGCGTGATCCGGGGTTACACAGATACGCAGTATTTT	CASVIRGYTDTQYF
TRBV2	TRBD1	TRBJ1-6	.	TGTGCCAGCAGAGGGGACAGTAGCTCCTATAATTCACCCCTCCACTTT	CASRGDSSSYNSPLHF
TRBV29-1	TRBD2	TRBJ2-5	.	TGCAGCGTTGTGGGGACTAGAGGCATAGAGACCCAGTACTTC	CSVVGTRGIETQYF
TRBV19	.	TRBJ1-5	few	TGTGCCAGTAGTTACGACAGTTCTCTCCAGCCCCAGCATTTT	CASSYDSSLQPQHF
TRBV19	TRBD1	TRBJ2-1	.	TGTGCCAGTACTCACAGGGGTAATGAGCAGTTCTTC	CASTHRGNEQFF
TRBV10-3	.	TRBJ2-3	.	TGTGCCATCAGTGAAGGCAGGGAAACAGATACGCAGTATTTT	CAISEGRETDTQYF
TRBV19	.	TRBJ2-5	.	TGTGCCAGTAGTGGGCCCTTTCTCGGGACCCAGTACTTC	CASSGPFLGTQYF
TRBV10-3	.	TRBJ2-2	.	TGTGCCATCAGGGGGGGGAACACCGGGGAGCTGTTTTTT	CAIRGGNTGELFF
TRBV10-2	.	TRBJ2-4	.	TGCGCCAGCAGCGAGGGACAACTAGCCAAAAACATTCAGTACTTC	CASSEGQLAKNIQYF
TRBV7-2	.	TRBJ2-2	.	TGTGCCAGCAGCCGGACACGGACCGGGGAGCTGTTTTTT	CASSRTRTGELFF
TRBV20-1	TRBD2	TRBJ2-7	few	TGCAGTGCCATTAGCGGGGCAAACTTCAACGAGCAGTACTTC	CSAISGANFNEQYF
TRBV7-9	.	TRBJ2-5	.	TGTGCCAGCAGCCAAAATCAGGGTGTCCCAGGAGAGACCCAGTACTTC	CASSQNQGVPGETQYF
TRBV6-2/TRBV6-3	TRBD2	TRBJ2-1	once	TGTGCCAGCAGTTACTTTGCGCGGGGGGCCTACAATGAGCAGTTCTTC	CASSYFARGAYNEQFF
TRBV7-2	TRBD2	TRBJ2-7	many	TGTGCCAGCACCCACGAGGGCGGGAGGGCCCACGAGCAGTACTTC	CASTHEGGRAHEQYF
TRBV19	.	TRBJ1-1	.	TGTGCCAGTAGTTTGCCCCGAGCTGAAGCTTTCTTT	CASSLPRAEAFF
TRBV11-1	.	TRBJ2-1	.	TGTGCCAGCAGCGCATCTGAGGTTCCCAATGGGCAGTTCTTC	CASSASEVPNGQFF
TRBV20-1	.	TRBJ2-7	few	TGCAGTGCAACGACAGCGACGGGGCAGTACTTC	CSATTATGQYF